The sequence of this T cell receptor beta chain was determined in a study of tumor-infiltrating lymphocytes in primary liver carcinoma. The input was 400 to 500 ng total RNA; TCR beta cDNA was made from it with a constant-region primer. Each TCR beta library was derived from three nested multiplex PCR rounds that employed slightly modified ARM-PCR. TCRdb recomputed calls from the multiplex PCR reads with MiXCR, one row per CDR3 protein. This table holds under 110,000 distinct CDR3 sequences, around 71% found once. Scientists recovered RNA and DNA together from roughly 20-30 mg of unsorted bulk tissue. In regard to this clonotype: At one of its ends the junction is not consistent with the germline gene, which may arise from a read error.

The TCR comes from a woman aged 55 to 70 with primary liver carcinoma and hepatitis B virus infection. Sequencing input: liver tumor tissue from sampling region 2. Regarding subset: tumor region T2, inferior pole.

In nucleotides, the CDR3 is TGTGACAGCAGCCTAGCGGGACTGCCAGATACGCAGTATTTT. It is translated as CDSSLAGLPDTQYF. The chain couples TRBV7-9 to TRBJ2-3; 9 bases are shared with TRBD2. The germline V gene has CDR1 SEHNR and CDR2 FQNEAQ (reference sequence). The CDR3 loop spans 14 amino acids.